The text below deals with one TCR beta chain. Germline CDR1 and CDR2: SGHRS and YFSETQ. V dropped 3 bases and J dropped 8 bases, with 12 bases sitting between them. The CDR3 covers 13 residues. It was with random hexamers that 0.5 to 1 ug RNA was reverse transcribed. The amplification used immunoSEQ multiplex PCR on TCR beta CDR3; it spanned 54 Vbeta and 13 Jbeta. MiXCR, run by TCRdb on the immunoSEQ multiplex PCR reads, gives a single entry per CDR3 protein. This sample has about 69,000 distinct CDR3 sequences, with roughly nine tenths found just once. The T cells that were sequenced for TCR beta were CD8+ and CD4+ cells from blood. Included as multiple sclerosis controls were treatment-naive patients who had stable or active relapsing-remitting disease. Isolation of CD8+ and CD4+ T cells was performed negatively, whereas enrichment of TEMRA cells was done by FACS. The data are from a study of CD8 T cells in Susac syndrome.

This TCR came from a human donor with multiple sclerosis. Input material: CD8+ T cells from PBMCs. This sequence joins TRBV5-1 and TRBJ2-1; D ambiguous. CDR3 protein: CASSYLGSDEQFF. As DNA, the CDR3 is TGCGCCAGCAGCTACTTAGGGTCGGATGAGCAGTTCTTC.